This T cell receptor beta chain was profiled in a study of blood T cell repertoires in COVID-19. Clones were sequenced by immunoSEQ multiplex PCR, and TCRdb holds only the in-frame ones, with some missing. Of some 1,800 clones detected, approximately 84% appear once; the ten largest clones hold more than 15%. Germline trimming cut 5 bases from V and 1 base from J; bases unmatched to any gene: 7. CDR3 size: 16 residues. CDR1 is LNHDA, CDR2 SQIVND, per germline (reference sequence). The TCR originated in a man aged 65-85 years with active COVID-19. Input material: peripheral blood. The chain employs TRBV19 and TRBJ1-1, with 10 positions matching TRBD1. In DNA form, the CDR3 reads TGTGCCAGTAGTCCAGACAGGGGGCACGGGAACACTGAAGCTTTCTTT. This codes for CASSPDRGHGNTEAFF.